The 25 T cell receptor beta chains below come from one sample, sequenced in a study of monozygotic twins with inflammatory bowel disease. TCRdb re-called the 5' RACE reads; every CDR3 protein appears as one record, without DNA. This table holds 210,000 or so distinct CDR3 sequences. The sample was blood. The receptors come from a human donor with ulcerative colitis or Crohn's disease, or a healthy co-twin of an affected twin (not recorded which).

This chain links TRBV24-1 with TRBJ2-5; as DNA is missing, the TRBD1 call by TCRdb cannot be tested. This CDR3 has 15 amino acids. Germline assignment: CDR1 KGHDR and CDR2 SFDVKD. The CDR3 reads CATSGGTGYQETQYF.

The chain employs TRBV28 and TRBJ2-3; TCRdb picks TRBD2, but there is no DNA to check that call. The CDR3 has 17 amino acids. In germline, CDR1 is MDHEN, CDR2 SYDVKM. CDR3 protein: CATGLAGERGITDTQYF.

This chain links TRBV7-9 with TRBJ2-7; TCRdb picks TRBD1, but there is no DNA to check that call. The germline V gene has CDR1 SEHNR and CDR2 FQNEAQ (reference sequence). The CDR3 has 14 residues. CDR3: CASSLGPRPIEQYF.

V and J are TRBV20-1 and TRBJ2-5. The CDR3 runs 15 residues. The germline gives CDR1 DFQATT, CDR2 SNEGSKA (reference sequence). The CDR3 protein is CSARVGIELKETQYF.

The V call is TRBV5-1, the J call TRBJ1-2. In germline, CDR1 is SGHRS, CDR2 YFSETQ. This CDR3 has 15 amino acids. The CDR3 region is CASSFGLGEDYGYTF. Looking up the rest from reference TRBV5-1 and TRBJ1-2 gives the full variable domain: KAGVTQTPRYLIKTRGQQVTLSCSPISGHRSVSWYQQTPGQGLQFLFEYFSETQRNKGNFPGRFSGRQFSNSRSEMNVSTLELGDSALYLCASSFGLGEDYGYTFGSGTRLTVV.

The V and J genes are TRBV29-1 and TRBJ1-2; TCRdb's D call, TRBD1, is unchecked because there is no DNA. CDR1 is SQVTM, CDR2 ANQGSEA, per germline. The length of the CDR3 is 13 residues. The CDR3 spells CSSSGGDNYGYTF.

J is TRBJ2-5 and V is TRBV5-1; as DNA is missing, the TRBD2 call by TCRdb cannot be tested. Germline CDR1 SGHRS, CDR2 YFSETQ. The CDR3 extends over 16 amino acids. CDR3 in amino acids: CASSSGASGGKETQYF.

V gene TRBV7-2 combines with J gene TRBJ2-3. Germline V CDR1 and CDR2: SGHTA, FQGNSA. There are 13 residues in the CDR3. The CDR3 region is CASSLDRSDTQYF.

The chain couples TRBV14 to TRBJ2-2; TCRdb reports TRBD1, a call that lacks DNA to check it against. The CDR3 is 17 residues long. Germline V CDR1 and CDR2: SGHDN, FVKESK. CDR3 loop: CASSHLDRPQTTGELFF.

Here the CDR3 reads CASSPRTGSYNEQFF. The chain recombines TRBV18 with TRBJ2-1. The CDR3 runs to 15 residues. Germline-derived CDR1 and CDR2 are KGHSH and LQKENI. Filled out from reference TRBV18 and TRBJ2-1, the complete variable domain reads NAGVMQNPRHLVRRRGQEARLRCSPMKGHSHVYWYRQLPEEGLKFMVYLQKENIIDESGMPKERFSAEFPKEGPSILRIQQVVRGDSAAYFCASSPRTGSYNEQFFGPGTRLTVL.

The chain links TRBV11-1 to TRBJ2-2; TCRdb gives TRBD1 as the D gene, but with no DNA this cannot be confirmed. Per the germline V gene, CDR1 is SGHAT and CDR2 is FQDESV (reference sequence). This CDR3 region has 18 residues. CDR3: CASILGRQGPTNTGELFF.

This chain links TRBV6-5 with TRBJ1-1. The CDR3 sequence is 15 residues long. Germline assignment: CDR1 MNHEY and CDR2 SVGAGI. The CDR3 sequence: CASSYNGGVNTEAFF.

The J gene is TRBJ2-3, the V gene TRBV18. The CDR3 runs to 14 residues. CDR1 and CDR2 from the germline V gene are KGHSH and LQKENI. This CDR3 is CASSPPSQTDTQYF.

The V gene is TRBV7-2, the J gene TRBJ2-7; TCRdb's assignment of TRBD1 cannot be checked, as there is no DNA. Germline CDR1 SGHTA, CDR2 FQGNSA. CDR3 length: 13 residues. The CDR3 sequence: CASSSSPRYEQYF.

This chain uses TRBV7-2 with TRBJ1-5; TCRdb proposes TRBD1, but this gene call is untestable without DNA. The CDR3 length is 17 residues. CDR1 is SGHTA, CDR2 FQGNSA, per germline. The CDR3: CASSLGGGTGRVQPQHF.

V usage is TRBV6-1 and J usage is TRBJ2-7; TCRdb reports TRBD1, a call that lacks DNA to check it against. CDR1 is MNHNS and CDR2 is SASEGT in the germline V gene. This CDR3 is 16 amino acids long. The CDR3 protein is CASSMDRGQTTYEQYF.

J is TRBJ2-5 and V is TRBV7-2; no DNA is available, so the TRBD2 call from TCRdb remains unchecked. Germline CDR1 and CDR2: SGHTA and FQGNSA. The CDR3 spans 16 residues. CDR3 in amino acids: CASSLALAGGGETQYF. The full variable domain, its missing parts supplied by reference TRBV7-2 and TRBJ2-5, is GAGVSQSPSNKVTEKGKDVELRCDPISGHTALYWYRQSLGQGLEFLIYFQGNSAPDKSGLPSDRFSAERTGGSVSTLTIQRTQQEDSAVYLCASSLALAGGGETQYFGPGTRLLVL.

The gene calls are TRBV19 and TRBJ1-2. Germline lookup yields CDR1 LNHDA and CDR2 SQIVND (reference sequence). This CDR3 comprises 13 residues. CDR3: CASSTSTVYGYTF.

This chain links TRBV6-5 with TRBJ2-7; lacking DNA, the TRBD2 call made by TCRdb goes unchecked. The CDR3 extends over 15 amino acids. Germline CDR1 and CDR2: MNHEY and SVGAGI. Here the CDR3 reads CASSYGGTSSYEQYF.

This chain links TRBV9 with TRBJ1-2; absent DNA, TCRdb's TRBD1 call cannot be checked. Germline CDR1 reads SGDLS; CDR2 reads YYNGEE. This CDR3 comprises 16 residues. This CDR3 reads CASSARTGPTFSGYTF.

The genes are TRBV4-3 and TRBJ2-7; absent DNA, TCRdb's TRBD1 call cannot be checked. Looked up from germline, CDR1 is LGHNA and CDR2 is YSLEER. This CDR3 spans 15 amino acids. The CDR3 here is CASSRVIGGQNEQYF.

This rearrangement joins TRBV7-9 to TRBJ1-4; TCRdb designates TRBD1, a call that cannot be tested without DNA. Germline V CDR1 and CDR2: SEHNR, FQNEAQ (reference sequence). The CDR3 consists of 14 residues. The CDR3 spells CASSSGQRVQKLFF.

This sequence joins TRBV19 and TRBJ2-1; TCRdb calls TRBD1, which cannot be checked without DNA. Germline CDR1 and CDR2: LNHDA and SQIVND (reference sequence). This CDR3 has 14 amino acids. The CDR3 loop is CASVTAQGYNEQFF. Drawing the rest from reference TRBV19 and TRBJ2-1, the complete variable domain is DGGITQSPKYLFRKEGQNVTLSCEQNLNHDAMYWYRQDPGQGLRLIYYSQIVNDFQKGDIAEGYSVSREKKESFPLTVTSAQKNPTAFYLCASVTAQGYNEQFFGPGTRLTVL.

The chain carries TRBV12-3 or TRBV12-4 and TRBJ2-5; TCRdb picks TRBD1, but there is no DNA to check that call. The CDR3 spans 12 residues. The CDR3 spells CASRGTQETQYF.

This sequence joins TRBV7-6 and TRBJ2-3. This CDR3 is 12 amino acids long. The germline V gene has CDR1 SGHVS and CDR2 FNYEAQ. The CDR3 loop is CASSLGLAPQYF.